A selection of T cell receptor beta chains follows, all from one sample in a study of molecular identifiers for immune sequencing clone quantification. TCRdb analysed the PCR reads with MiXCR anew, one entry per CDR3 protein. The sample includes 490,000 or so distinct CDR3 sequences, about 25% of them seen just once. The sequenced material came from naive CD8+ T cells from blood, with Jurkat cell RNA spiked in. The receptors shown here come from a human donor in good health. Some libraries in this study had Jurkat cell RNA spiked in. Each CDR3 is given with its conserved first and last residue. Fields, in order: V gene, D gene, J gene, clone size, CDR3 protein, CDR3 DNA. A D gene is named only where the DNA matches it firmly. The listing skips clone size in some rows; elsewhere it reads once, few, many or a size class.

v_gene: TRBV15
d_gene: TRBD2
j_gene: TRBJ2-3
abundance: -
CDR3aa: CATSFRTSGSVSDTQYF
CDR3nt: TGTGCCACCAGCTTTCGGACTAGCGGGTCTGTTTCAGATACGCAGTATTTT

v_gene: TRBV29-1
d_gene: -
j_gene: TRBJ2-7
abundance: few
CDR3aa: CSVAAGTAYEQYF
CDR3nt: TGCAGCGTGGCGGCCGGGACTGCCTACGAGCAGTACTTC

v_gene: TRBV6-2/TRBV6-3
d_gene: -
j_gene: TRBJ2-7
abundance: few
CDR3aa: CASSYPPRQHF
CDR3nt: TGTGCCAGCAGTTACCCGCCACGACAGCACTTC

v_gene: TRBV4-3
d_gene: TRBD2
j_gene: TRBJ2-7
abundance: -
CDR3aa: CASSQEELAGGYEQYF
CDR3nt: TGCGCCAGCAGCCAAGAGGAGCTAGCGGGGGGCTACGAGCAGTACTTC

v_gene: TRBV2
d_gene: -
j_gene: TRBJ2-7
abundance: many
CDR3aa: CASRGGASYEQYF
CDR3nt: TGTGCCAGCAGAGGTGGGGCGTCCTACGAGCAGTACTTC

v_gene: TRBV11-2
d_gene: -
j_gene: TRBJ1-5
abundance: -
CDR3aa: CASSLGAVSNQPQHF
CDR3nt: TGTGCCAGCAGCTTAGGAGCGGTTTCCAATCAGCCCCAGCATTTT

v_gene: TRBV6-1
d_gene: -
j_gene: TRBJ2-2
abundance: -
CDR3aa: CASCWTSNTGELFF
CDR3nt: TGTGCCAGCTGCTGGACAAGTAACACCGGGGAGCTGTTTTTT

v_gene: TRBV27
d_gene: TRBD1
j_gene: TRBJ2-7
abundance: -
CDR3aa: CASSPGTGVGEQYF
CDR3nt: TGTGCCAGCAGCCCCGGGACAGGGGTAGGCGAGCAGTACTTC

v_gene: TRBV6-5
d_gene: -
j_gene: TRBJ1-1
abundance: -
CDR3aa: CASSLYPHNTGAFF
CDR3nt: TGTGCCAGCAGTCTATACCCACACAACACTGGAGCTTTCTTT

v_gene: TRBV11-2
d_gene: TRBD1
j_gene: TRBJ1-3
abundance: few
CDR3aa: CASSLQMTGVSGNTIYF
CDR3nt: TGTGCCAGCAGCTTACAAATGACAGGGGTTTCTGGAAACACCATATATTTT

v_gene: TRBV15
d_gene: -
j_gene: TRBJ1-5
abundance: -
CDR3aa: CATSRAVYGLSNQPQHF
CDR3nt: TGTGCCACCAGCAGGGCGGTCTACGGGTTAAGCAATCAGCCCCAGCATTTT

v_gene: TRBV20-1
d_gene: TRBD1
j_gene: TRBJ1-5
abundance: few
CDR3aa: CSAREEGTGNNQPQHF
CDR3nt: TGCAGTGCTAGGGAGGAGGGGACAGGCAACAATCAGCCCCAGCATTTT

v_gene: TRBV25-1
d_gene: -
j_gene: TRBJ2-1
abundance: -
CDR3aa: CASREGQLPNEQFF
CDR3nt: TGTGCCAGCAGAGAAGGACAGCTTCCCAATGAGCAGTTCTTC

v_gene: TRBV9
d_gene: -
j_gene: TRBJ2-3
abundance: -
CDR3aa: CASSVGLVTDTQYF
CDR3nt: TGTGCCAGCAGCGTAGGTCTAGTCACAGATACGCAGTATTTT

v_gene: TRBV12-3/TRBV12-4
d_gene: -
j_gene: TRBJ1-2
abundance: -
CDR3aa: CASSLPGTQFGYTF
CDR3nt: TGTGCCAGCAGCCTCCCCGGGACGCAGTTTGGCTACACCTTC

v_gene: TRBV24-1
d_gene: -
j_gene: TRBJ2-7
abundance: few
CDR3aa: CATSDLQGYEQYF
CDR3nt: TGTGCCACCAGTGATTTGCAGGGATACGAGCAGTACTTC

v_gene: TRBV20-1
d_gene: -
j_gene: TRBJ2-7
abundance: -
CDR3aa: CSARDLSEQYF
CDR3nt: TGCAGTGCTAGAGATCTTAGCGAGCAGTACTTC

v_gene: TRBV30
d_gene: -
j_gene: TRBJ2-1
abundance: few
CDR3aa: CAWSVDQGYNEQFF
CDR3nt: TGTGCCTGGAGTGTAGATCAGGGGTACAATGAGCAGTTCTTC

v_gene: TRBV15
d_gene: -
j_gene: TRBJ1-5
abundance: many
CDR3aa: CATSRESTRIYSNQPQHF
CDR3nt: TGTGCCACCAGCAGAGAGTCGACTCGCATATATAGCAATCAGCCCCAGCATTTT

v_gene: TRBV12-3/TRBV12-4
d_gene: -
j_gene: TRBJ1-1
abundance: few
CDR3aa: CASWGILNTEAFF
CDR3nt: TGTGCCAGCTGGGGTATTCTGAACACTGAAGCTTTCTTT

v_gene: TRBV29-1
d_gene: -
j_gene: TRBJ1-1
abundance: many
CDR3aa: CSVGPSRGTEAFF
CDR3nt: TGCAGCGTTGGCCCGAGTAGGGGCACTGAAGCTTTCTTT

v_gene: TRBV30
d_gene: -
j_gene: TRBJ2-5
abundance: many
CDR3aa: CAWSVSVRQETQYF
CDR3nt: TGTGCCTGGAGTGTAAGCGTAAGACAAGAGACCCAGTACTTC

v_gene: TRBV13
d_gene: -
j_gene: TRBJ1-4
abundance: many
CDR3aa: CASSLNMEKLFF
CDR3nt: TGTGCCAGCAGCTTAAATATGGAAAAACTGTTTTTT

v_gene: TRBV11-2
d_gene: TRBD1
j_gene: TRBJ1-3
abundance: -
CDR3aa: CASSLQVTGVSGNTIYF
CDR3nt: TGTGCCAGCAGCTTACAAGTGACAGGGGTTTCTGGAAACACCATATATTTT

v_gene: TRBV4-3
d_gene: TRBD2
j_gene: TRBJ2-3
abundance: few
CDR3aa: CASSQDLAGGLADTQYF
CDR3nt: TGCGCCAGCAGCCAAGATCTCGCGGGAGGGCTGGCAGATACGCAGTATTTT

v_gene: TRBV7-2
d_gene: -
j_gene: TRBJ1-2
abundance: many
CDR3aa: CASSPQPPSYGYTF
CDR3nt: TGTGCCAGCAGCCCCCAACCCCCCAGCTATGGCTACACCTTC

v_gene: TRBV4-1
d_gene: -
j_gene: TRBJ2-3
abundance: few
CDR3aa: CASRPSGGSTDTQYF
CDR3nt: TGCGCCAGCAGACCGTCCGGGGGAAGCACAGATACGCAGTATTTT

v_gene: TRBV20-1
d_gene: TRBD2
j_gene: TRBJ2-2
abundance: many
CDR3aa: CSASDSGRPTGELFF
CDR3nt: TGCAGTGCTAGTGATAGCGGGAGGCCGACCGGGGAGCTGTTTTTT

v_gene: TRBV5-3
d_gene: -
j_gene: TRBJ2-1
abundance: -
CDR3aa: CASSLGGDSYNEQFF
CDR3nt: TGTGCCAGCAGCTTGGGCGGGGACTCCTACAATGAGCAGTTCTTC

v_gene: TRBV7-9
d_gene: -
j_gene: TRBJ2-2
abundance: many
CDR3aa: CASSLAPKNTGELFF
CDR3nt: TGTGCCAGCAGCTTAGCCCCAAAGAACACCGGGGAGCTGTTTTTT

v_gene: TRBV6-1
d_gene: -
j_gene: TRBJ2-7
abundance: few
CDR3aa: CASSENYEQYF
CDR3nt: TGTGCCAGCAGTGAAAATTACGAGCAGTACTTC

v_gene: TRBV6-2/TRBV6-3
d_gene: -
j_gene: TRBJ2-7
abundance: few
CDR3aa: CASSYAWLYEQYF
CDR3nt: TGTGCCAGCAGTTACGCCTGGCTGTACGAGCAGTACTTC

v_gene: TRBV7-9
d_gene: -
j_gene: TRBJ2-2
abundance: few
CDR3aa: CASSPPATSYGGELFF
CDR3nt: TGTGCCAGCAGCCCTCCAGCTACTAGCTACGGCGGGGAGCTGTTTTTT

v_gene: TRBV16
d_gene: TRBD2
j_gene: TRBJ2-3
abundance: -
CDR3aa: CASSQSRTSLLDTQYF
CDR3nt: TGTGCCAGCAGCCAATCAAGGACTAGCCTTTTGGATACGCAGTATTTT

v_gene: TRBV28
d_gene: TRBD2
j_gene: TRBJ2-1
abundance: -
CDR3aa: CASSRRGGGRIDEQSF
CDR3nt: TGTGCCAGCAGCCGCCGGGGGGGCGGGAGGATAGATGAGCAGTCCTTC

v_gene: TRBV27
d_gene: TRBD1
j_gene: TRBJ1-1
abundance: many
CDR3aa: CASSLTGTGGATEAFF
CDR3nt: TGTGCCAGCAGTCTAACCGGGACAGGGGGCGCAACTGAAGCTTTCTTT

v_gene: TRBV4-3
d_gene: -
j_gene: TRBJ2-1
abundance: few
CDR3aa: CASSPTQGDEQFF
CDR3nt: TGCGCCAGCAGCCCGACACAAGGGGACGAGCAGTTCTTC

v_gene: TRBV6-2/TRBV6-3
d_gene: -
j_gene: TRBJ2-7
abundance: -
CDR3aa: CASSYWGFSYEQYF
CDR3nt: TGTGCCAGCAGTTACTGGGGTTTTAGCTACGAGCAGTACTTC

v_gene: TRBV7-2
d_gene: TRBD1
j_gene: TRBJ2-1
abundance: -
CDR3aa: CASRPGQREVQFF
CDR3nt: TGTGCCAGCAGACCGGGACAGCGTGAGGTGCAGTTCTTC

v_gene: TRBV4-3
d_gene: -
j_gene: TRBJ2-7
abundance: many
CDR3aa: CASARLVSSYEQYF
CDR3nt: TGCGCCAGCGCCCGACTAGTCAGCTCCTACGAGCAGTACTTC

v_gene: TRBV1
d_gene: -
j_gene: TRBJ2-1
abundance: -
CDR3aa: CTSTLAPGQFF
CDR3nt: TGCACCAGCACCCTGGCCCCGGGGCAGTTCTTC

v_gene: TRBV12-3/TRBV12-4
d_gene: -
j_gene: TRBJ1-2
abundance: many
CDR3aa: CASSLPGNYGYTF
CDR3nt: TGTGCCAGCAGTTTACCAGGGAACTATGGCTACACCTTC

v_gene: TRBV13
d_gene: TRBD1
j_gene: TRBJ1-5
abundance: many
CDR3aa: CASSPAWDRLGNQPQHF
CDR3nt: TGTGCCAGCAGCCCCGCTTGGGACAGGCTAGGTAATCAGCCCCAGCATTTT